This record looks at one T cell receptor (beta chain) sequence and its context. This specimen belongs to a study of blood T cell repertoires in COVID-19. The wider study: Acute and convalescent COVID-19 specimens originated in the United States, Italy and Spain. T cells, B-cell-depleted T cells, or PBMCs supplied cDNA or gDNA.

Recruited during active infection, patients (from Seattle) were subsequently followed longitudinally. Study processing details: Reference gene primers were amplified, and this amplification served to estimate nucleated cell counts. Profiled with immunoSEQ multiplex PCR; TCRdb holds only in-frame clones, not every one. V, J and clone size derive from that table, while D and trimming were established from the DNA sequence. The repertoire holds 150,000 to 200,000 clones, approximately 95% seen once, with roughly 2% in the top ten. V was pared by 6 bases and J by 3 bases, with 18 bases between. The CDR3 sequence is 15 residues long. Germline lookup yields CDR1 MNHEY and CDR2 SVGAGI.

This clonotype was obtained from a woman aged 55 to 70 with COVID-19, enrolled during active disease. The material sequenced was peripheral blood. V and J are TRBV6-5 and TRBJ2-7; D is possibly TRBD2 (6 bases). In DNA, the CDR3 is TGTGCCAGCAGCGCCGAGCCGGCGGGATTCTACGAGCAGTACTTC. It encodes CASSAEPAGFYEQYF.